The clone carrying this T cell receptor (beta chain) was detected a few times. Its antigen is not known. Peripheral blood was drawn, approximately 9.7 milliliters per donor. The data were obtained in a study of blood T cells in healthy people across ages. Background on the study: Per two T cells, about one barcoded beta molecule was captured through template switching.

Alongside a J-beta primer mix, a sample-barcoded 5' primer served in a second PCR lasting about 7 to 11 cycles. Every sample returned 3 million or more CDR3-containing paired-end reads. TCRdb itself ran the 5' RACE reads through MiXCR, one entry per CDR3 protein. Among 1.5 million or so distinct CDR3 sequences, around 39% were seen once, and the ten largest hold approximately 7.9%. Regarding the study as a whole: Observed TCR beta diversity showed a strong correlation with the percentage of naive T cells as measured by flow cytometry.

The ends lost 8 bases at V and 3 bases at J; junction bases unmatched: 12. The CDR3 length is 15 residues. CDR1 and CDR2 (germline): SGHAT, FQNNGV. The chain joins TRBV11-2 to TRBJ2-7; 8 nucleotides align to TRBD1. Input material: blood. The sequence came from a woman in her late teens or twenties in good health. CDR3 nucleotide sequence: TGTGCCAGCGGCGGACAGGGATTCAGAGGCTACGAGCAGTACTTC. Protein: CASGGQGFRGYEQYF.